The 15 T cell receptor beta chains listed next were all sequenced from one sample in a study of T cell repertoires in cytomegalovirus infection. TCRdb processed the reads anew with MiXCR; each CDR3 protein has one entry. In the table there are roughly 500,000 distinct CDR3 sequences, roughly 12% of which are singletons. Material: PBMCs. These receptors were taken from a human donor in good health (CMV status not recorded). Some clones in this sample may be carry-over from other donors' samples.

This clonotype was observed at least ten times. This chain links TRBV30 with TRBJ1-6, with 7 bases aligning to TRBD1. The CDR3 covers 13 residues. V shed 8 bases and J 6 bases; nucleotides not matched to a gene: 7. Germline V gene sequence: CDR1 GTSNPN, CDR2 SVGIG (reference sequence). CDR3 DNA sequence: TGTGCCATCACGGGACAGACTAATTCACCCCTCCACTTT. Translated, it gives CAITGQTNSPLHF.

This clonotype was seen only a few times. The V call is TRBV20-1, the J call TRBJ1-5; D may be TRBD1 (6 bases). CDR1 DFQATT and CDR2 SNEGSKA come from the germline V gene (reference sequence). This CDR3 spans 13 amino acids. Between the trimmed V and J ends, which lost 6 bases and 6 bases, there was a span of 15 bases. The chain's CDR3 is CSAHRVASQPQHF. CDR3 nucleotide sequence: TGCAGTGCACACAGGGTAGCGAGTCAGCCCCAGCATTTT.

This clonotype was observed many times. The J gene is TRBJ2-5, the V gene TRBV7-3; 8 bases match TRBD2. Looked up from germline, CDR1 is SGHTA and CDR2 is FQGTGA. There are 15 residues in the CDR3. Germline trimming cut 5 bases from V and 2 bases from J; bases unmatched to any gene: 7. The CDR3 reads CASSPGGAPQETQYF. The CDR3 DNA reads TGTGCCAGCAGCCCGGGGGGGGCCCCACAAGAGACCCAGTACTTC.

The chain uses TRBV10-3 and TRBJ2-1; 13 bases are shared with TRBD2. CDR3 length equals 15 residues. Per the germline V gene, CDR1 is ENHRY and CDR2 is SYGVKD. After removal of 5 bases from V and 9 bases from J, the junction contained 7 bases not matched to a gene. The CDR3 region is CAISITSGRASEQFF. CDR3 DNA: TGTGCCATCAGTATTACTAGCGGGAGGGCCAGTGAGCAGTTCTTC.

This clonotype appeared a few times. The chain links TRBV19 to TRBJ1-2; perhaps TRBD1 as D (6 bases). The germline V and J ends were trimmed by 5 bases and 2 bases, with 12 bases remaining between them. The germline V gene encodes CDR1 LNHDA and CDR2 SQIVND (reference sequence). There are 14 residues in the CDR3. The CDR3 coding sequence is TGTGCCAGTAGTTTCTACGACAGGAACTATGGCTACACCTTC. It yields the protein CASSFYDRNYGYTF. The full variable domain, with the rest looked up from reference TRBV19 and TRBJ1-2, is DGGITQSPKYLFRKEGQNVTLSCEQNLNHDAMYWYRQDPGQGLRLIYYSQIVNDFQKGDIAEGYSVSREKKESFPLTVTSAQKNPTAFYLCASSFYDRNYGYTFGSGTRLTVV.

The rearrangement links TRBV2 to TRBJ2-1; 10 bases are shared with TRBD2. Germline-derived CDR1 and CDR2 are SNHLY and FYNNEI. The CDR3 sequence is 14 residues long. The trim removed 4 bases at V and 7 bases at J, leaving 4 bases unmatched. The CDR3 nucleotides read TGTGCCAGCAGTGCGAGCGGGGGGGGGAATGAGCAGTTCTTC. Protein: CASSASGGGNEQFF.

This clonotype was seen ten or more times. This sequence joins TRBV10-3 and TRBJ2-7, with 7 nucleotides matching TRBD1. The CDR3 covers 13 residues. The V segment lost 7 bases and the J segment 5 bases; nucleotides outside the gene matches: 8. Germline-derived CDR1 and CDR2 are ENHRY and SYGVKD. The CDR3 protein is CAIMAGGADEQYF. The CDR3 DNA reads TGTGCCATCATGGCAGGGGGAGCGGACGAGCAGTACTTC.

There are many counts of this clonotype. The CDR3 sequence is CASSLTSQGVTEAFF. The DNA for the CDR3 is TGTGCCAGCAGCTTAACATCCCAGGGGGTAACTGAAGCTTTCTTT. The V and J genes are TRBV7-3 and TRBJ1-1, with 7 bases fitting TRBD1. CDR1 and CDR2 (germline): SGHTA, FQGTGA. This CDR3 comprises 15 residues. After removal of 0 bases from V and 5 bases from J, the junction contained 6 bases not matched to a gene. Full variable domain (remainder filled in from reference TRBV7-3 and TRBJ1-1): GAGVSQTPSNKVTEKGKYVELRCDPISGHTALYWYRQSLGQGPEFLIYFQGTGAADDSGLPNDRFFAVRPEGSVSTLKIQRTERGDSAVYLCASSLTSQGVTEAFFGQGTRLTVV.

The sample holds one count of this clonotype. The rearrangement joins TRBV29-1 to TRBJ2-7; D remains ambiguous. From germline, CDR1 is SQVTM and CDR2 ANQGSEA. The CDR3 loop spans 12 amino acids. Deletions cut 5 bases from V and 2 bases from J, with 10 bases between. Written as DNA, the CDR3 is TGCAGCGTTAGTCAGGATACCTACGAGCAGTACTTC. Its translation is CSVSQDTYEQYF.

This clonotype has ten or more counts. J is TRBJ2-4 and V is TRBV12-3 or TRBV12-4; tentatively, D is TRBD2 (6 bases). Deletions cut 6 bases from V and 11 bases from J, with 14 bases between. The CDR3 runs 12 residues. The CDR3 protein is CASSYTWDFQYF. The CDR3 bases are TGTGCCAGCAGCTATACATGGGACTTTCAGTACTTC.

In this sample, this clonotype turned up many times. The chain links TRBV7-9 to TRBJ1-2, with D unresolved. V shed 2 bases and J shed 4 bases, with 14 bases lying between them. The germline CDR1 and CDR2 sequences are SEHNR and FQNEAQ (reference sequence). The CDR3 extends over 15 amino acids. The CDR3 loop is CASSLSGPSSYGYTF. DNA of the CDR3: TGTGCCAGCAGCTTAAGTGGGCCTAGTAGCTATGGCTACACCTTC.

This clonotype was detected ten times or more. The chain has TRBV6-1 and TRBJ2-3; 11 nucleotides match TRBD2. The CDR3 extends over 16 amino acids. Germline values: CDR1 MNHNS, CDR2 SASEGT. The V gene end was trimmed by 5 bases and the J gene end by 0 bases; junction bases not matched to a gene: 4. This chain's CDR3 is CASSKLAGASTDTQYF. CDR3 nucleotides: TGTGCCAGCAGTAAACTAGCGGGGGCTAGCACAGATACGCAGTATTTT.

There are many counts of this clonotype. The CDR3 loop is CSVPTGFLGYTF. The CDR3 DNA is TGCAGCGTCCCGACAGGGTTCCTTGGCTACACCTTC. V and J are TRBV29-1 and TRBJ1-2, with 7 bases identical to TRBD1. The CDR3 has 12 amino acids. Per the germline V gene, CDR1 is SQVTM and CDR2 is ANQGSEA. V lost 6 bases to trimming and J lost 7 bases; unmatched junction nucleotides: 8.

This clonotype was detected many times. One junction end disagrees with the germline gene, perhaps due to a read error. The chain carries TRBV6-6 and TRBJ2-2; 11 bases are shared with TRBD2. This CDR3 has 15 residues. Germline V gene sequence: CDR1 MNHNY, CDR2 SVGAGI (reference sequence). The CDR3 loop is CASSYSSGRSGELFF. CDR3 nucleotide sequence: TGTGCCAGCAGCTACTCTAGCGGGAGGTCCGGGGAGCTGTTTTTT.

This clonotype occurred many times. The rearrangement links TRBV7-3 to TRBJ2-2, with D unresolved. The CDR3 has 17 amino acids. The V gene lost 2 bases and the J gene lost 5 bases, with 18 bases spanning the gap. Germline V gene sequence: CDR1 SGHTA, CDR2 FQGTGA. The CDR3 sequence is CASSLQPVTVGTGELFF. Written as DNA, the CDR3 is TGTGCCAGCAGCTTACAGCCGGTAACCGTGGGGACCGGGGAGCTGTTTTTT.